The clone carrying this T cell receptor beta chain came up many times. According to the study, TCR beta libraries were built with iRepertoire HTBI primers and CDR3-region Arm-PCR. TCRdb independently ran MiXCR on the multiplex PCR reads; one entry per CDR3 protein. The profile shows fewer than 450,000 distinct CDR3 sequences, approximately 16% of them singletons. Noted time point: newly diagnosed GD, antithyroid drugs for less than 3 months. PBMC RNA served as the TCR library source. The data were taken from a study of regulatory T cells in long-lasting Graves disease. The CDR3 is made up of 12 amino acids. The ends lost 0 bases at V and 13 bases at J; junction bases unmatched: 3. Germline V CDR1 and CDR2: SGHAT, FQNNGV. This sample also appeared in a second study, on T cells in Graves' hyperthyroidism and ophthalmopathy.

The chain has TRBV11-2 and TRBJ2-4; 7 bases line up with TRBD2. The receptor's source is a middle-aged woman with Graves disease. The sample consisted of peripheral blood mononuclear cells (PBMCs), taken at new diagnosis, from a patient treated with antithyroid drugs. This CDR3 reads CASSLDRTRQYF. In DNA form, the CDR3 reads TGTGCCAGCAGCTTAGATAGGACTAGGCAGTACTTC. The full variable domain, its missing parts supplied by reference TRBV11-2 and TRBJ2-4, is EAGVAQSPRYKIIEKRQSVAFWCNPISGHATLYWYQQILGQGPKLLIQFQNNGVVDDSQLPKDRFSAERLKGVDSTLKIQPAKLEDSAVYLCASSLDRTRQYFGAGTRLSVL.